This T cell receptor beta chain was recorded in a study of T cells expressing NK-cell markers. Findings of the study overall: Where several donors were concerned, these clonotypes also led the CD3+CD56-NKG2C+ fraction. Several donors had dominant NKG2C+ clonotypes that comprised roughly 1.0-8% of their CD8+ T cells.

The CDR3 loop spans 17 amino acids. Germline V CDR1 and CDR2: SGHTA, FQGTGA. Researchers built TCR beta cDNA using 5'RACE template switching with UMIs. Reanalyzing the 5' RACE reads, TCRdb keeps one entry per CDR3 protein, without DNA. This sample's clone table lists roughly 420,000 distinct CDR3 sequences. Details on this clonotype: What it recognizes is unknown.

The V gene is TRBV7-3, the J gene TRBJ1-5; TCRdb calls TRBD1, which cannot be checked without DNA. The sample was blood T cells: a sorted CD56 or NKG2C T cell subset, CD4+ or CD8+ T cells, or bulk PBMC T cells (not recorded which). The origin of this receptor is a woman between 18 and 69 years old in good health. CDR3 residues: CASSLTFGARGNQPQHF.